This T cell receptor beta chain was obtained from a study of blood T cell repertoires in COVID-19. About this clone: A junction end diverges from the germline sequence, so it may reflect a read error.

This table comes from immunoSEQ multiplex PCR, and its TCRdb copy is limited to in-frame clones, with some not included. The sample yields hundreds of thousands of clones, roughly 90% seen once. Germline V lookup: CDR1 MNHEY, CDR2 SVGAGI. The CDR3 runs 12 residues. Residents of 24 US areas, aged roughly 18 to 95 years, made up the participants. Participants' own reports of clinical history determined their cohort assignment. For recovered donors of Cohort 3, there were two negative PCRs, clearance, or symptom resolution. Material: PBMCs or T cells enriched from blood (not recorded which). This receptor was obtained from a man between 40 and 49 years old who had recovered from COVID-19. The rearrangement uses TRBV6-5 and TRBJ1-4; D not resolved. The CDR3 region is CASSYLDEELFF. As DNA, the CDR3 is TGTGCCAGCAGTTACCTAGATGAAGAACTGTTTTTT.